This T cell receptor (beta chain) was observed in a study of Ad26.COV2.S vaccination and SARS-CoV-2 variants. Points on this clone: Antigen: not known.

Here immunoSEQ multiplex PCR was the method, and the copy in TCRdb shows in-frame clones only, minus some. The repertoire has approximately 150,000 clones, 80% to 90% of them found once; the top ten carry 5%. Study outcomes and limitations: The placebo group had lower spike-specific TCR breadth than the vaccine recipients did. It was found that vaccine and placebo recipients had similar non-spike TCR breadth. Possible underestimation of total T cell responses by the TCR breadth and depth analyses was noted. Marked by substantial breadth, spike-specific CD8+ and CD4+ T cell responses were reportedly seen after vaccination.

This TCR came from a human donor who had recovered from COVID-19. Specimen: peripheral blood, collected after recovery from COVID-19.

The chain's CDR3 is CASSPRDRGDYGYTF. The CDR3 DNA follows: TGCGCCAGCAGCCCACGGGACAGGGGGGACTATGGCTACACCTTC. This chain links TRBV4-1 with TRBJ1-2; 11 positions agree with TRBD1. V was pared by 4 bases and J by 3 bases, with 4 bases of the junction left unmatched. The CDR3 length is 15 residues. Germline CDR1 and CDR2: MGHRA and YSYEKL.